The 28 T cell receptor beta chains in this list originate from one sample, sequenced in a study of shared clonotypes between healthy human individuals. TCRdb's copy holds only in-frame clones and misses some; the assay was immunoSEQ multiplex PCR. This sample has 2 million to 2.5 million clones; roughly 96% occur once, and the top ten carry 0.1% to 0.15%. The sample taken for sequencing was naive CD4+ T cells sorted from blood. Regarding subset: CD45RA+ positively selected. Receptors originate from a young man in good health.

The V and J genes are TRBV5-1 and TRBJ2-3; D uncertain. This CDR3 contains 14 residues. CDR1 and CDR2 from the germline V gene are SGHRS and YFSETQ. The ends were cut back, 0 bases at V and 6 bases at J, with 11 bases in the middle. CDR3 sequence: CASSLEPGGDTQYF. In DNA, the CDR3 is TGCGCCAGCAGCTTGGAGCCCGGTGGGGATACGCAGTATTTT.

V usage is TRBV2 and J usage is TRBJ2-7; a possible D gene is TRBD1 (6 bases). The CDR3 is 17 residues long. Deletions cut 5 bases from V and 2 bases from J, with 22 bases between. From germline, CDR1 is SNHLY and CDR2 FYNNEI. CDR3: CASSTGSARDTAYEQYF. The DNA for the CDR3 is TGTGCCAGCAGTACTGGTAGTGCCAGGGACACAGCCTACGAGCAGTACTTC.

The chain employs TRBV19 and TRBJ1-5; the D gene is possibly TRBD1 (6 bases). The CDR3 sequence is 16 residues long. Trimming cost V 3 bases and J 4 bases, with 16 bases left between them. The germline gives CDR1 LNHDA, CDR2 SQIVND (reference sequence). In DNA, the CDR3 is TGTGCCAGTAGTATGGGTAGGGGGTTTATGAATCAGCCCCAGCATTTT. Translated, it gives CASSMGRGFMNQPQHF. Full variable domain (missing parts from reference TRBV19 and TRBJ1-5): DGGITQSPKYLFRKEGQNVTLSCEQNLNHDAMYWYRQDPGQGLRLIYYSQIVNDFQKGDIAEGYSVSREKKESFPLTVTSAQKNPTAFYLCASSMGRGFMNQPQHFGDGTRLSIL.

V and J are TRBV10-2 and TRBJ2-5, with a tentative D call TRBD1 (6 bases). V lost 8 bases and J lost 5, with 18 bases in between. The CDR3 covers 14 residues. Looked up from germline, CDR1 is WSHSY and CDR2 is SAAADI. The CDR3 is CASPLGGRAETQYF. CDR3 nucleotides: TGCGCCAGCCCCCTAGGGGGAAGGGCGGAGACCCAGTACTTC.

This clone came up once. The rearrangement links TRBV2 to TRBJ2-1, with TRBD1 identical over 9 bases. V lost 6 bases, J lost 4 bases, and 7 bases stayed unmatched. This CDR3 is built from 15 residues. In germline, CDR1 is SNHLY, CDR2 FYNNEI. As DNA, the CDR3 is TGTGCCAGCAGGAAGGACAGGGGAGATTACAATGAGCAGTTCTTC. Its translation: CASRKDRGDYNEQFF.

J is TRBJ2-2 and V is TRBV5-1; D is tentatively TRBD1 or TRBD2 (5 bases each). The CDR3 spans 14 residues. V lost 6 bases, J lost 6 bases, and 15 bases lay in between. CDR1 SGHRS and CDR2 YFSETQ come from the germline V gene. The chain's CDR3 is CASNSRDGPGELFF. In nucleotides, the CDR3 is TGCGCCAGCAATAGTAGGGACGGACCCGGGGAGCTGTTTTTT.

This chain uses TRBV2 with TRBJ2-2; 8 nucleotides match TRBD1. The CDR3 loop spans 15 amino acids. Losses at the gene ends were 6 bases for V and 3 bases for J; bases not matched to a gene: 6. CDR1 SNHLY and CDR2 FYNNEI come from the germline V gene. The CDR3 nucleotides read TGTGCCAGCAGAGTGACAGGGGTGGACACCGGGGAGCTGTTTTTT. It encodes CASRVTGVDTGELFF.

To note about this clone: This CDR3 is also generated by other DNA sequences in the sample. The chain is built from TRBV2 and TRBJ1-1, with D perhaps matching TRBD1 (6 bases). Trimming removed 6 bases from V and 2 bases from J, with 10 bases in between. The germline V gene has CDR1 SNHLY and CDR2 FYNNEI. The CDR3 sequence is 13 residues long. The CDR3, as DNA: TGTGCCAGCAGGAAACAGGGTAACACTGAAGCTTTCTTT. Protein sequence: CASRKQGNTEAFF.

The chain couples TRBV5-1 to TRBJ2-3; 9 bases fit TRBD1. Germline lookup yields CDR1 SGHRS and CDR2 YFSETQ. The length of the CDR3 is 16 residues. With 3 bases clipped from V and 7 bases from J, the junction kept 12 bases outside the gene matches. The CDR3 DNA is TGCGCCAGCAGCTCCGGACAGGGGACATCCCTGAATACGCAGTATTTT. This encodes CASSSGQGTSLNTQYF.

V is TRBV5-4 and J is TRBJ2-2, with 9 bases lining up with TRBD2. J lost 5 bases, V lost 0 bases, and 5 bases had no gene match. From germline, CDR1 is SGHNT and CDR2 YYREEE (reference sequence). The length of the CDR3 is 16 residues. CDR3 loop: CASSLANLAGTGELFF. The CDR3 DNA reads TGTGCCAGCAGCTTGGCAAATCTAGCGGGGACCGGGGAGCTGTTTTTT.

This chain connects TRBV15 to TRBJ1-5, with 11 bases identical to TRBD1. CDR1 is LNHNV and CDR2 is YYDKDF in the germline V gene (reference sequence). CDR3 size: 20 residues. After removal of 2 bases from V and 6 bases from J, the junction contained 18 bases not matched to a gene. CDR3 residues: CATSRLEGGHGQGAAQPQHF. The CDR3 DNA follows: TGTGCCACCAGCAGACTAGAGGGTGGGCACGGACAGGGGGCGGCTCAGCCCCAGCATTTT.

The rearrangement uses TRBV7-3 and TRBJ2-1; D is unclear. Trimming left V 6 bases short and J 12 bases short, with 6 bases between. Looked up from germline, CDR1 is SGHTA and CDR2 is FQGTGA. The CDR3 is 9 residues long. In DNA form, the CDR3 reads TGTGCCAGCAGTGCTGGGCAGTTCTTC. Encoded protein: CASSAGQFF.

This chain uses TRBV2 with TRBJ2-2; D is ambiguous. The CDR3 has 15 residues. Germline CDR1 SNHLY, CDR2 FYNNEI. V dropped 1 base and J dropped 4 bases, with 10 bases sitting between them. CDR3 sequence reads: CASSEGLESTGELFF. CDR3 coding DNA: TGTGCCAGCAGTGAAGGACTGGAATCCACCGGGGAGCTGTTTTTT.

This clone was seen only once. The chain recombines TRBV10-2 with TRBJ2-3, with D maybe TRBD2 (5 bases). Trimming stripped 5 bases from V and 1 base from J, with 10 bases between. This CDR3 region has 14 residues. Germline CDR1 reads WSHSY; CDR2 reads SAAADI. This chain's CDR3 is CASSRVARTDTQYF. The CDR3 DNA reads TGCGCCAGCAGTAGGGTAGCGCGCACAGATACGCAGTATTTT.

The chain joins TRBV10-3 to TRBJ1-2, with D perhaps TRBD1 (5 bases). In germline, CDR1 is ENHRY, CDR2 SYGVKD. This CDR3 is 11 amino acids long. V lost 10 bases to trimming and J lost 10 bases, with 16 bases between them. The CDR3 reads CATSPGGDYTF. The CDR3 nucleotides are TGTGCCACCTCTCCCGGGGGGGACTACACCTTC.

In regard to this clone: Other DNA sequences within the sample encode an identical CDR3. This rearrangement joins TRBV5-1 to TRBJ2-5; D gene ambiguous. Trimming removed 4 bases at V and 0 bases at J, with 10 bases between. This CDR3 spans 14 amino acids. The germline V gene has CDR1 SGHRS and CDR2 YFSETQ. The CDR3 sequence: CASSLTSYQETQYF. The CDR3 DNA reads TGCGCCAGCAGCCTAACATCGTACCAAGAGACCCAGTACTTC.

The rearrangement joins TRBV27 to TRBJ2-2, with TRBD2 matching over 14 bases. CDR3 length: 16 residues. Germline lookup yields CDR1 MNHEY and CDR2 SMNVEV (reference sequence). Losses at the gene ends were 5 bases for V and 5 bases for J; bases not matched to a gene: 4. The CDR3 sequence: CASSPRLAGGTGELFF. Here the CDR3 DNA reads TGTGCCAGCAGTCCGAGACTAGCGGGAGGGACCGGGGAGCTGTTTTTT.

CDR3 coding DNA: TGTGCCAGTAAACCGAACCCCGGGGATTGGACAGATACGCAGTATTTT. Protein sequence: CASKPNPGDWTDTQYF. The chain couples TRBV27 to TRBJ2-3, with D possibly TRBD2 on 5 matching bases. Germline-derived CDR1 and CDR2 are MNHEY and SMNVEV (reference sequence). V shed 9 bases and J shed 3 bases, with 22 bases lying between them. This CDR3 has 16 amino acids.

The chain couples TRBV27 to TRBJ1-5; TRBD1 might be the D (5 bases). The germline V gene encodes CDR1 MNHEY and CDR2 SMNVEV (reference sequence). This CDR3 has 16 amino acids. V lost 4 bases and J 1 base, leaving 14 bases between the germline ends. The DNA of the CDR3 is TGTGCCAGCAGTTCCCTGGACAAGCCCAGCAATCAGCCCCAGCATTTT. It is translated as CASSSLDKPSNQPQHF.

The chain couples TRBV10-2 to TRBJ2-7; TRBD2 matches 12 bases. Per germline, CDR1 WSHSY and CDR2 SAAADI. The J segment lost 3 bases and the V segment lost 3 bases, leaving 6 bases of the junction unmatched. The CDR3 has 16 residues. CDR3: CASSDAPSGGGYEQYF. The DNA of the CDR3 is TGCGCCAGCAGTGATGCCCCTAGCGGGGGGGGCTACGAGCAGTACTTC.

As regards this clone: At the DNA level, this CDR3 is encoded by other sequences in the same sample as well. The DNA for the CDR3 is TGTGCCAGCAGCTTGGGGGGACTAGCGGGCACAGATACGCAGTATTTT. It specifies CASSLGGLAGTDTQYF. This chain joins TRBV5-4 and TRBJ2-3; 11 bases match TRBD2. The germline V gene has CDR1 SGHNT and CDR2 YYREEE (reference sequence). This CDR3 has 16 amino acids. V shed 0 bases and J 1 base; nucleotides not matched to a gene: 1.

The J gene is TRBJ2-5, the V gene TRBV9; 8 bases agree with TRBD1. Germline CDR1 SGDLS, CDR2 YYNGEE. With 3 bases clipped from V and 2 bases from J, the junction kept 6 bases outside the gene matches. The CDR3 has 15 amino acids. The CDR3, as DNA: TGTGCCAGCAGCGAAGGGACAGGCTTTCAAGAGACCCAGTACTTC. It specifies CASSEGTGFQETQYF. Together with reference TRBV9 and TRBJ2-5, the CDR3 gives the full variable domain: DSGVTQTPKHLITATGQRVTLRCSPRSGDLSVYWYQQSLDQGLQFLIQYYNGEERAKGNILERFSAQQFPDLHSELNLSSLELGDSALYFCASSEGTGFQETQYFGPGTRLLVL.

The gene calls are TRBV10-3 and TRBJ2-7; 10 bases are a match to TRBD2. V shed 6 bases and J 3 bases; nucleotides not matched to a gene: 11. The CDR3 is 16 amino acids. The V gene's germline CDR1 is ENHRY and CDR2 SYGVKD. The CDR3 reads CAISVSSGGPVYEQYF. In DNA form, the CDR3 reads TGTGCCATCAGCGTTTCTAGCGGGGGCCCCGTCTACGAGCAGTACTTC.

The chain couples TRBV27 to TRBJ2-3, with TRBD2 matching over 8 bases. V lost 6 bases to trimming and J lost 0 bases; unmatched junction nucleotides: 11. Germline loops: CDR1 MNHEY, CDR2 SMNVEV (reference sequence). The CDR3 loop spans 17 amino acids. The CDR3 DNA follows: TGTGCCAGCAGCGAGGCGGGGGGCCAGCCTAGCACAGATACGCAGTATTTT. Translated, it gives CASSEAGGQPSTDTQYF.

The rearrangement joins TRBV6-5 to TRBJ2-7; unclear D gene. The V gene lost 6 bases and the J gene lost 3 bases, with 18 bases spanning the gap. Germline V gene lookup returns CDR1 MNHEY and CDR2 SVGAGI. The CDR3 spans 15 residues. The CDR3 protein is CASRNGLGGHYEQYF. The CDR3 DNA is TGTGCCAGCAGGAACGGGTTGGGCGGCCACTACGAGCAGTACTTC.

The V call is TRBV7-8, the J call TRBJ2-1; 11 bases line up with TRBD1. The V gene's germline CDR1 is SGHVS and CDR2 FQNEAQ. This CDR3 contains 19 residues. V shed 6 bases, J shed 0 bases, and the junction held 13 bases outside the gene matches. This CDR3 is CASSFRTGGAGLSYNEQFF. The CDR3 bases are TGTGCCAGCAGTTTTCGGACAGGGGGCGCGGGACTCTCCTACAATGAGCAGTTCTTC.

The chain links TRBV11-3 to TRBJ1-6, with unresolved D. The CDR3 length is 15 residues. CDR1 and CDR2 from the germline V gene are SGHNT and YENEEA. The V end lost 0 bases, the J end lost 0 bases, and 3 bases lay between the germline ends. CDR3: CASSLESSYNSPLHF. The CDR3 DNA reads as TGTGCCAGCAGCTTAGAGAGCTCCTATAATTCACCCCTCCACTTT.

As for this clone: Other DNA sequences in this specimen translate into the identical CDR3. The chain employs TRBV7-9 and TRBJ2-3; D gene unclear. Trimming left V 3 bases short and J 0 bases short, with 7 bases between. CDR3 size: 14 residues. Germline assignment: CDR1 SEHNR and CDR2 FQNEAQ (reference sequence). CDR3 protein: CASSLSSSTDTQYF. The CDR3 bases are TGTGCCAGCAGCTTGAGTAGTAGCACAGATACGCAGTATTTT.